This entry lists 28 T cell receptor beta chains sequenced from one sample in a study of cytomegalovirus exposure and HLA in healthy donors. The method was immunoSEQ multiplex PCR; TCRdb's version includes in-frame clones alone and lacks a portion of them. The sample yields around 66,000 clones, 95% to 97% seen once. Sequences were obtained from PBMCs. The receptors stem from a woman between 18 and 29 years old in good health and CMV-seropositive.

This clone showed up just once. The chain combines TRBV7-2 with TRBJ2-5; TRBD1 might be the D (6 bases). The V end was cut by 4 bases, the J end by 2 bases, with 17 bases between. CDR1 is SGHTA, CDR2 FQGNSA, per germline. The CDR3 has 16 residues. The CDR3 DNA follows: TGTGCCAGCAGCTACCCTAAGCCGGGACAACAAGAGACCCAGTACTTC. This sequence encodes CASSYPKPGQQETQYF.

This clone appeared a single time. The V call is TRBV5-1, the J call TRBJ2-7; TRBD1 matches at 7 bases. Germline values: CDR1 SGHRS, CDR2 YFSETQ. The J segment lost 5 bases and the V segment lost 4 bases, leaving 12 bases of the junction unmatched. The CDR3 has 15 amino acids. CDR3 sequence (DNA): TGCGCCAGCAGCCCCCGAATGACAGGGTTACACGAGCAGTACTTC. Protein product: CASSPRMTGLHEQYF.

V is TRBV9 and J is TRBJ2-5; weak D call: TRBD1 (5 bases). The germline CDR1 and CDR2 sequences are SGDLS and YYNGEE. Trimming took 1 base from V and 4 from J, leaving 8 bases between them. The CDR3 sequence is 13 residues long. The CDR3 loop is CASSVQGSETQYF. The CDR3 nucleotides are TGTGCCAGCAGCGTACAGGGTTCAGAGACCCAGTACTTC.

The chain joins TRBV10-3 to TRBJ2-1, with TRBD2 identical over 14 bases. Unmatched junction bases numbered 0, after V lost 2 bases and J lost 6 bases. This CDR3 is built from 15 residues. Per the germline V gene, CDR1 is ENHRY and CDR2 is SYGVKD. CDR3 sequence (DNA): TGTGCCATCAGTGAGGGGACTAGCGGGAGCAATGAGCAGTTCTTC. Its translation is CAISEGTSGSNEQFF.

The chain uses TRBV10-3 and TRBJ2-7; 11 positions match TRBD2. Unmatched junction bases numbered 5, after V lost 7 bases and J lost 3 bases. Germline V gene lookup returns CDR1 ENHRY and CDR2 SYGVKD. The CDR3 consists of 14 residues. The DNA for the CDR3 is TGTGCCATCACCTCGGGACTAGCGGACTACGAGCAGTACTTC. Residues: CAITSGLADYEQYF.

The genes are TRBV11-1 and TRBJ2-7, with D perhaps TRBD2 (6 bases). The length of the CDR3 is 14 residues. Trimming took 3 bases from V and 2 from J, leaving 11 bases between them. Germline loops: CDR1 SGHAT, CDR2 FQDESV (reference sequence). The DNA of the CDR3 is TGTGCCAGCAGCTTGGGCCTAGCGACCTACGAGCAGTACTTC. It codes for CASSLGLATYEQYF.

The DNA for the CDR3 is TGTGCCAGCAGCGCGACAGGGTCCACCGGGGAGCTGTTTTTT. Translation gives CASSATGSTGELFF. The chain uses TRBV11-1 and TRBJ2-2; the match to TRBD1 covers 7 bases. The germline CDR1 and CDR2 sequences are SGHAT and FQDESV (reference sequence). This CDR3 region has 14 residues. Losses at the gene ends were 5 bases for V and 4 bases for J; bases not matched to a gene: 4.

The rearrangement links TRBV28 to TRBJ2-7; 10 nucleotides line up with TRBD2. The CDR3 totals 14 residues. Germline assignment: CDR1 MDHEN and CDR2 SYDVKM. With V trimmed by 2 bases and J by 6 bases, 4 bases remained unmatched. The DNA for the CDR3 is TGTGCCAGCAGTTTAAGCGGGAGGGCCTCCGAGCAGTACTTC. It codes for CASSLSGRASEQYF.

This clone turned up a few times. The J gene is TRBJ1-1, the V gene TRBV11-2; the D gene is possibly TRBD1 (5 bases). CDR1 SGHAT and CDR2 FQNNGV come from the germline V gene. V was clipped by 5 bases and J by 0 bases, with 13 bases between them. The CDR3 contains 15 residues. The CDR3 coding sequence is TGTGCCAGCAGCCCCAGGGTCGCAGTGAACACTGAAGCTTTCTTT. Protein sequence: CASSPRVAVNTEAFF.

The chain has TRBV4-1 and TRBJ1-5; TRBD1 is a possible D gene (5 bases). Trimming removed 0 bases at V and 7 bases at J, with 16 bases between. The CDR3 is 16 residues long. CDR1 and CDR2 from the germline V gene are MGHRA and YSYEKL. In DNA form, the CDR3 reads TGCGCCAGCAGCCAAGATCTCAGGGCGGGAGGACAGCCCCAGCATTTT. This gives the protein CASSQDLRAGGQPQHF.

The genes are TRBV11-1 and TRBJ1-1; no firm D call. Germline V lookup: CDR1 SGHAT, CDR2 FQDESV (reference sequence). CDR3 size: 14 residues. Trimming pared 0 bases from V and 2 bases from J, leaving 7 bases between. CDR3 bases: TGTGCCAGCAGCTTAGCATGGAGCAACACTGAAGCTTTCTTT. It codes for CASSLAWSNTEAFF.

The chain couples TRBV5-1 to TRBJ2-1; TRBD2 matches 10 bases. The CDR3 is 17 residues long. The trim removed 0 bases at V and 5 bases at J, leaving 8 bases unmatched. CDR1 is SGHRS, CDR2 YFSETQ, per germline. The CDR3 protein is CASSLARAGGRDNEQFF. CDR3 nucleotides: TGCGCCAGCAGCTTGGCCAGAGCGGGAGGGAGGGACAATGAGCAGTTCTTC.

This clone was detected once. The rearrangement joins TRBV7-2 to TRBJ1-2; D gene ambiguous. This CDR3 comprises 14 residues. Trimming cost V 6 bases and J 0 bases, with 11 bases left between them. The V gene's germline CDR1 is SGHTA and CDR2 FQGNSA. The CDR3 reads CASRNLESNYGYTF. The CDR3 DNA reads TGTGCCAGCAGAAACTTGGAGTCTAACTATGGCTACACCTTC.

CDR3 DNA sequence: TGTGCCAGCAGGGGGGGTTCTTTACAAGAGACCCAGTACTTC. It is translated as CASRGGSLQETQYF. The chain links TRBV2 to TRBJ2-5, with D possibly TRBD2 on 6 matching bases. The germline gives CDR1 SNHLY, CDR2 FYNNEI. CDR3 size: 14 residues. V was cut by 6 bases and J by 2 bases, with 13 bases left in between.

In DNA form, the CDR3 reads TGTGCCTGGGACCTAGCGGGAGGTGGGAATGAGCAGTTCTTC. Translating it yields CAWDLAGGGNEQFF. The chain uses TRBV30 and TRBJ2-1; 11 bases match TRBD2. The length of the CDR3 is 14 residues. Losses at the gene ends were 5 bases for V and 7 bases for J; bases not matched to a gene: 7. Germline lookup yields CDR1 GTSNPN and CDR2 SVGIG (reference sequence).

CDR3 DNA sequence: TGTGCCAGCTCACCAACCCCAGGGAACGCAGATACGCAGTATTTT. This sequence encodes CASSPTPGNADTQYF. The rearrangement joins TRBV18 to TRBJ2-3; possible D gene TRBD1, 5 bases. CDR3 length: 15 residues. V was pared by 2 bases and J by 4 bases, with 13 bases between. The germline gives CDR1 KGHSH, CDR2 LQKENI.

A single count supports this clone. V gene TRBV6-5 combines with J gene TRBJ1-1; 8 nucleotides align to TRBD1. Germline CDR1 and CDR2: MNHEY and SVGAGI. The ends lost 7 bases at V and 5 bases at J; junction bases unmatched: 6. This CDR3 region has 13 residues. CDR3 sequence (DNA): TGTGCCAGCACCCAGGGGGCCCGAACTGAAGCTTTCTTT. Its translation is CASTQGARTEAFF.

The chain links TRBV4-2 to TRBJ2-1; 8 bases are a match to TRBD2. CDR1 and CDR2 (germline): LGHNA, YNFKEQ. J lost 6 bases, V lost 2 bases, and 18 bases had no gene match. The CDR3 totals 19 residues. The CDR3 DNA is TGTGCCAGCAGCCAAAAAGATCCCCTCCGAGCGGGAGTACCCAATGAGCAGTTCTTC. Protein: CASSQKDPLRAGVPNEQFF.

The chain combines TRBV5-6 with TRBJ2-1; 8 nucleotides line up with TRBD2. Trimming cost V 5 bases and J 9 bases; bases outside gene matches: 7. There are 13 residues in the CDR3. CDR1 is SGHDT and CDR2 is YYEEEE in the germline V gene. The CDR3 region has the DNA TGTGCCAGCAGTGGAGGACTAGCAGGTGAGCAGTTCTTC. The encoded protein is CASSGGLAGEQFF.

A single count supports this clone. V gene TRBV27 combines with J gene TRBJ2-3; D unclear. CDR3 length: 12 amino acids. In germline, CDR1 is MNHEY, CDR2 SMNVEV (reference sequence). V lost 9 bases to trimming and J lost 2 bases, with 9 bases between them. CDR3 in amino acids: CASRSVTDTQYF. The CDR3 region has the DNA TGTGCCAGTCGGTCCGTCACAGATACGCAGTATTTT.

The J gene is TRBJ2-7, the V gene TRBV19, with no clear D. This CDR3 region has 14 residues. The germline CDR1 and CDR2 sequences are LNHDA and SQIVND (reference sequence). V lost 0 bases and J lost 2, with 8 bases in between. The CDR3 DNA reads as TGTGCCAGTAGTATAGAGGGCCCCCCCTACGAGCAGTACTTC. This codes for CASSIEGPPYEQYF.

This chain links TRBV7-2 with TRBJ2-7; 10 nucleotides align to TRBD2. The germline V gene encodes CDR1 SGHTA and CDR2 FQGNSA. J gave up 6 bases and V 2 bases, and 1 base lay outside the gene matches. This CDR3 is built from 13 residues. CDR3 DNA: TGTGCCAGCAGCTTACTAGCGGGAGCCGAGCAGTACTTC. Its translation is CASSLLAGAEQYF.

This rearrangement joins TRBV29-1 to TRBJ2-7; 11 bases agree with TRBD2. The CDR3 consists of 15 residues. The V and J ends lost 2 bases and 6 bases, in that order; junction bases with no gene match: 9. Germline V CDR1 and CDR2: SQVTM, ANQGSEA. In DNA form, the CDR3 reads TGCAGCGTTGAATCGGCTAGCGGGAGGCTTGGCGAGCAGTACTTC. It is translated as CSVESASGRLGEQYF.

This clone came up once. V and J are TRBV5-3 and TRBJ2-1, with D tentatively TRBD2 (6 bases). TRBV5-3 is labeled an ORF, and its function is uncertain. The CDR3 contains 14 residues. The V end lost 4 bases, the J end lost 8 bases, and 16 bases lay between the germline ends. The CDR3 loop reads CARSRPTSTYEQFF. In DNA, the CDR3 is TGTGCCAGAAGCCGCCCCACTAGCACCTATGAGCAGTTCTTC.

The J gene is TRBJ2-2, the V gene TRBV10-3; D is possibly TRBD1 (6 bases). The CDR3 extends over 15 amino acids. Per germline, CDR1 ENHRY and CDR2 SYGVKD. Trimming stripped 3 bases from V and 4 bases from J, with 12 bases between. In nucleotides, the CDR3 is TGTGCCATCAGTGATATAAGGACAGTCACCGGGGAGCTGTTTTTT. As protein: CAISDIRTVTGELFF.

The gene calls are TRBV27 and TRBJ2-5; TRBD2 aligns across 9 bases. The ends lost 4 bases at V and 6 bases at J; junction bases unmatched: 9. CDR1 and CDR2 (germline): MNHEY, SMNVEV (reference sequence). The CDR3 is 15 residues long. The CDR3 is CASSSSRPSGKTQYF. The CDR3 region has the DNA TGTGCCAGCAGTTCCTCCCGCCCTAGCGGGAAGACCCAGTACTTC.

V gene TRBV29-1 combines with J gene TRBJ1-1, with 7 nucleotides matching TRBD1. The trim removed 5 bases at V and 1 base at J, leaving 7 bases unmatched. There are 14 residues in the CDR3. CDR1 and CDR2 from the germline V gene are SQVTM and ANQGSEA. CDR3 in DNA: TGCAGCGTTAAAGGGGGCACTTGGAACACTGAAGCTTTCTTT. Encoded protein: CSVKGGTWNTEAFF.

This rearrangement joins TRBV5-8 to TRBJ2-3, with TRBD1 as a possible D gene (5 bases). CDR1 and CDR2 from the germline V gene are SGHTS and YDEGEE. V shed 0 bases and J shed 5 bases, with 13 bases lying between them. The CDR3 is 15 residues long. CDR3 region: CASSLGVRDLDTQYF. CDR3 nucleotide sequence: TGTGCCAGCAGCTTGGGGGTCAGGGATTTAGATACGCAGTATTTT. Full variable domain (remainder filled in from reference TRBV5-8 and TRBJ2-3): EAGVTQSPTHLIKTRGQQATLRCSPISGHTSVYWYQQALGLGLQFLLWYDEGEERNRGNFPPRFSGRQFPNYSSELNVNALELEDSALYLCASSLGVRDLDTQYFGPGTRLTVL.